This TCR beta chain was observed in a study of regulatory T cells in long-lasting Graves disease (dated by TCRdb to the early 2020s). At the level of the whole study: To count as having persistent Graves' disease, a patient had to have received antithyroid drug treatment for over 5 years with TSH receptor autoantibodies remaining persistently positive. TCR sequencing covered some 13 persistent and 20 or so newly diagnosed Graves' disease patients, approximately 33 samples in total. The study took place in China and was registered as a clinical trial. Patients with persistent Graves' disease were compared with patients with newly diagnosed Graves' disease using TCR sequencing and RNA sequencing of peripheral blood. In the clinical cohort, patients with persistent Graves' disease had used antithyroid drugs for an average of about 10 years.

This clonotype was detected only a few times. Its binding antigen is unknown. No quality values exist for individual bases; no much larger clone is one base distant. General findings and caveats noted by the study authors: A larger number of public clonotypes was shared among persistent patients (approximately 2,600) than among newly diagnosed patients (around 970). Because the primary lesion, thyroid tissue, could not be accessed, the study looked at peripheral blood alone. Preferential use of TRBV28, TRBJ1-2 and TRBJ2-5 was observed in persistent disease, whereas TRBV20-1 and TRBJ2-1 were favored in newly diagnosed disease. Only the TCR beta chain was sequenced and analyzed. The authors noted that the small sample size was a limitation that may lower accuracy. Compared with newly diagnosed patients, patients with persistent Graves' disease had lower TCR Shannon entropy and fewer highly expanded clones, which suggests clonal expansion.

To prepare the library, multiplex PCR was applied. The sequencing machine was an Illumina HiSeq 4000. iRepertoire HTBI primers and Arm-PCR amplification of CDR3 regions were used to construct TCR beta libraries. PCR products were gel purified before sequencing. The source study handled its data this way. Gene usage analysis of CDR3 amino acid clonotypes used the 62 TRBV and 11 to 15 TRBJ segments found across samples. COPE and FqMerger were used to merge the filtered high-quality paired reads into contigs. BLAST was used to align contigs to IMGT TRBV, TRBD and TRBJ reference genes, and CDR3 was defined according to IMGT. Any clonotype with a frequency above 0.1% was counted as a highly expanded clone. Shannon entropy served as the measure of repertoire diversity, while the Gini coefficient captured V-J evenness. A clonotype was considered public if more than one individual shared it. TCRdb cleaned the public reads at Q25 with fastp, built clones with MiXCR and kept in-frame beta chains. When rows share a CDR3 protein, they turn into one entry using the most common DNA and genes. TCRdb assigned the V and J calls; the authors' analysis was not used. This sample gives over 350,000 distinct CDR3 sequences in total; less than 25% of them show up just once. The biggest ten clones account for around 21% of the sample.

Inclusive of the bounding cysteine and phenylalanine, the CDR3 is 13 residues long. Kept here is only the CDR3 DNA, which spans 39 bases and is read in frame from base 1. The CDR1 and CDR2 encoded by the germline V gene are MNHNS and SASEGT. V sheds 2 bases and J sheds 7 bases, leaving 8 bases between their ends. The sample's time point label is to be understood as: persistent/refractory GD, antithyroid drugs over 5 years with positive TRAb. For both TCR sequencing and RNA sequencing, RNA was extracted from PBMCs in TRIzol. Graves' disease was diagnosed according to American Thyroid Association guidelines. The patients came from an endocrinology department in Xi'an, China. Each patient gave 7.5 to 10 milliliters of peripheral blood, collected in an EDTA anticoagulant tube. Ficoll Paque Plus density gradient separation was used to isolate PBMCs, and no further T cell sorting was done. RNA quality was checked with an Agilent 2100 Bioanalyzer and agarose gel, and concentration with a NanoDrop 2000.

The chain is made from TRBV6-1 and TRBJ2-2, with the D gene uncertain. Sample: peripheral blood mononuclear cells (PBMCs), taken when the disease was refractory, from a patient treated with antithyroid drugs. This TCR derives from a female donor with Graves disease. DNA sequence: TGTGCCAGCAGTGAAACTGGTATCGGGGAGCTGTTTTTT. Translation gives CASSETGIGELFF.